Below, 3 T cell receptor beta chains from the same sample are listed, as sequenced in a study of blood T cell repertoires in COVID-19. Sequencing used immunoSEQ multiplex PCR; TCRdb keeps in-frame clones, though not all of them. This sample has almost 250,000 clones; around nine tenths occur once, and the top ten carry 1.6%. Sequencing was performed on PBMCs or T cells enriched from blood (not recorded which). The receptors come from a woman aged 45-60 years who had recovered from COVID-19.

V is TRBV10-1 and J is TRBJ1-2; a possible D gene is TRBD1 (6 bases). CDR1 is WNHNN and CDR2 is SYGVQD in the germline V gene (reference sequence). Trimming took off 10 bases at V and 4 bases at J, with 31 bases between the two ends. The CDR3 spans 18 residues. The CDR3: CATNQGRGLTLDLYGYTF. For the CDR3, the DNA is TGCGCCACCAATCAAGGTAGGGGGTTGACCCTCGATCTCTATGGCTACACCTTC.

This sequence joins TRBV29-1 and TRBJ2-1; 10 bases are a match to TRBD2. Looked up from germline, CDR1 is SQVTM and CDR2 is ANQGSEA. The CDR3 spans 14 residues. Trimming took 3 bases from V and 4 from J; bases not matched to a gene: 3. The CDR3 coding sequence is TGCAGCGTTGAGAGCGGGAGGGCATACAATGAGCAGTTCTTC. It is translated as CSVESGRAYNEQFF.

The chain combines TRBV27 with TRBJ2-1; 9 nucleotides match TRBD1. V shed 3 bases, J shed 9 bases, and the junction held 6 bases outside the gene matches. The CDR3 runs to 14 residues. The germline V gene has CDR1 MNHEY and CDR2 SMNVEV (reference sequence). Written as DNA, the CDR3 is TGTGCCAGCAGTTTCGACAGGGGGAACGGTGAGCAGTTCTTC. This gives the protein CASSFDRGNGEQFF.